This T cell receptor (beta chain) was recorded in a study of cytomegalovirus exposure and HLA in healthy donors (dated by TCRdb to about 2017). A note on the overall study: According to an earlier analysis of 587 of the donors, about 179 million T cells yielded 117 million unique TCR beta sequences and about 300 Gb of sequence data. Every discovery cohort repertoire had been produced on one sequencing platform. Along with the 666-subject first cohort, a separate validation cohort of around 110 different subjects was used. To predict cytomegalovirus infection status, the study brought together high-throughput TCR immunosequencing, statistical association of individual TCRs with disease status, and machine learning. Because of strong linkage in the cohort, four or five DR-DQ haplotypes were treated as single units for association and clustering. The study was designed to test whether signatures of past pathogen exposure could be identified by cataloging public T cell receptors. Among the roughly 370 genotyped donors, approximately 82% belonged to the genetic ancestry cluster associated with self-reported Caucasian donors. Typing coverage varied by locus: roughly 620-640 donors for A, B, C, DRB1 and DQB1; about 520 for DQA1; nearly 610 for DPA1; approximately 470 for DPB1. An earlier analysis of 587 of the donors used high-throughput TCR beta sequencing to judge whether each TCR beta V gene segment behaved as functional or pseudogenic. An early release covering roughly 640 HLA-typed donors comprised around 300 gigabases of sequencing data and about 90 million unique TCR sequences. Class I and class II HLA loci were covered by the typing at four-digit resolution. On average, roughly 240,000 unique TCR beta nucleotide sequences were sequenced per donor among roughly 430 genotyped donors of the cohort, with roughly 18% of those sequences being non-productive. Donor age, sex, ethnicity and CMV serostatus were collected together with the repertoire data. A later genetic analysis took genome-wide SNP genotypes for about 65% of the roughly 670 donors and used that subset as a discovery cohort. A later analysis re-examined previously published TCR beta repertoires from more than 550 donors and added high-resolution HLA genotyping to investigate patterns of TCR occurrence. The study used immunosequencing to profile the T cell repertoires of 666 subjects and linked those repertoires to cytomegalovirus serostatus. Rather than using new phenotypic data, the later analysis identified candidate immune exposures from TCR beta sequences and from how often those sequences occurred across donors. The study at large found these results: When HLA alleles, especially DR and DQ, strongly co-occurred, attributing TCR associations to individual alleles was difficult. A group of highly shared sequence variants was considered likely to be a technical artifact of the sequencing pipeline. This cohort had only TCR beta chains sequenced, and the lack of alpha or paired-chain data limited which features could be detected. The only immune exposure information available for the cohort was CMV serostatus. Sequencing depth was assumed to be roughly uniform across donors in the presence/absence analyses, though that assumption may not hold. The earlier analysis of fewer than 750 of the donors excluded some 16 rarely observed V segments, including chromosome 9 orphons, because counts were too low. Linkage disequilibrium might explain the correlated functional status among segregating V segments, but an unknown experimental factor could not be excluded. V-gene and J-gene trimming of TCR beta chains was associated with a missense DCLRE1C variant in a later genetic analysis, and the association was replicated in an independent cohort. Because HLA typing was missing for some donors at each locus, association tests included only the typed subset. The authors suggested that the approach could potentially be extended to other disease states and immunological phenotypes. Some IMGT-functional V segments, including TRBV6-2 and TRBV6-3, could not be distinguished by the 87-base-pair reads and were therefore excluded. Cytomegalovirus status was reported to be diagnosed by the classifier with high specificity and sensitivity in both the original and validation cohorts. A few of the identified cytomegalovirus-associated TCR beta chains were confirmed in vitro to be specific for cytomegalovirus antigens. A further reported finding was that TCR beta sequences accurately predicted the HLA-A and HLA-B alleles for most subjects in the first cohort. In an earlier analysis of about 540 of the donors, most TCR beta V segments were observed in productive rearrangements about 87% or about 30% of the time, broadly matching IMGT annotations. In a later analysis, the rate of TCR association differed among HLA loci, with DRB1 alleles having the most associated TCRs and HLA-C alleles having the fewest. In a later analysis, most CMV-associated TCR beta chains were found to appear HLA-restricted, with HLA associations seemingly driven largely by CMV exposure. A later analysis associated about 17,000 TCR beta sequences with specific HLA alleles at a false discovery rate of 0.05. In a later genetic analysis, fewer N-insertions in productive TCRs were reported among donors in an Asian-associated ancestry cluster than the roughly 700-donor mean. According to a later analysis, parvovirus B19, influenza, CMV and Epstein-Barr virus appeared linked to several top co-occurrence clusters. In a later analysis, HLA-associated TCR beta chains showed more clonal expansion and lower generation probabilities than non-associated chains that were equally common. In the study, 164 TCR beta chains were listed as associated with cytomegalovirus. Across donors, most TCR sequences were observed very rarely, whereas some public TCRs were present in many individuals.

On this clone itself: The antigen it binds to is not known. Base quality data are lacking; no much larger clone is found one base away.

Trimming removed 5 bases from V and 1 base from J, leaving 8 bases between the germline ends. Reading from cysteine to phenylalanine, the CDR3 counts 13 amino acids. Here the CDR3 DNA is all that survives: 39 bases in frame from base 1. CDR1 and CDR2, per the germline V gene (reference sequence), are SGHNT and YYREEE. Library creation used the immunoSEQ multiplex PCR assay. For the multiplex PCR, a mixture combining 60 forward primers for TCR Vbeta segments and 13 reverse primers for TCR Jbeta segments was used. The CDR3 region of rearranged TCR beta genes was amplified from genomic DNA by a multiplex PCR assay. Amplified TCR beta libraries were sequenced as 87-base-pair reads on the Illumina HiSeq System. As for the original processing: In a later analysis, around 80 million unique TCR beta chains were counted across the 650 to 750 repertoires, and about 9.9 million of these chains were shared by at least two donors. Raw reads were error-corrected and collapsed into unique sequences by a nearest-neighbor algorithm in which closely related sequences were merged to remove PCR and sequencing errors. V, D and J gene segments were assigned by aligning CDR3 sequences to IMGT reference sequences. For a sequence to be retained, at least a six-nucleotide match to both a V gene segment and a J gene segment was required. A rearrangement counted as productive if the CDR3 had no stop codons and remained in frame with V and J, and every other rearrangement counted as non-productive. Following IMGT convention, CDR3 was defined as the stretch from the second conserved V-encoded cysteine to the conserved J-encoded phenylalanine. Sequences without an unambiguous match to a single V gene segment were excluded from the earlier analysis of approximately 600 of the donors. An earlier analysis of around 600 of the donors classified V segments as functional when productive rearrangements were above 56.7% and as segregating when the standard deviation between donors was above 5%. A statistical classification framework was developed to diagnose cytomegalovirus status using the catalog of TCR beta chain sequences. V and J gene assignment, in a later analysis, came from comparing TCR nucleotide sequences with IMGT/GENE-DB human TR gene sequences. Using the TCRdist pipeline, a later analysis assigned CDR3 sequences along with most-parsimonious VDJ recombination scenarios. A later analysis defined each TCR beta chain by its CDR3 amino acid sequence plus V-gene family, and excluded reads lacking a unique V-gene family. In a later analysis, a few hundred highly shared, low-generation-probability nucleotide sequences were removed to address suspected cross-contamination and a sequencing artifact. In a later analysis, a clonal expansion index was calculated for each public chain from normalized within-repertoire ranks of inferred template counts. Generation probabilities in a later analysis came from a VDJ recombination model fitted to out-of-frame rearrangements, and those results were checked against IGoR. A later analysis scored TCR-TCR, TCR-HLA and TCR-CMV co-occurrence with hypergeometric tests, applying a repertoire-size bias correction to TCR pairs. A later analysis estimated false discovery rates by permuting HLA or CMV assignments 20 times. In a later analysis, co-occurring TCRs were grouped with DBSCAN, and TCRdist sequence similarity was added when clustering was performed within HLA-allele-positive subsets. Repertoires with fewer than 30,000 or more than 120,000 public chains were left out of co-occurrence clustering, as were four to six repertoires with anomalous nucleotide sharing. Drawn from immuneACCESS, this table holds only the in-frame rearrangements with V and J called that TCRdb kept. Clones are partly lost; checked studies trace under half to an unresolved V gene and leave the rest unexplained. That table gives V, J and clone size, and the DNA gave D and trimming. The sample records over 95,000 clones, over 60% of which are singletons. The ten most abundant clones make up roughly 7.7% of the sample.

The cohort was made up of 650 to 700 healthy bone marrow donors. At the time of sampling, every cohort member was nominally healthy, though immune exposures that went unrecorded were likely present. The donor was CMV seronegative and was included in the group of several hundred seronegative cohort members. Every donor gave a peripheral blood sample, and the peripheral blood mononuclear cells from that sample were used for TCR beta sequencing. Genomic DNA extraction from the blood cell samples was performed with the Qiagen DNeasy Blood Extraction Kit. The receptor's source is a female donor in good health and CMV-seronegative. Sequencing used PBMCs. The chain employs TRBV5-4 and TRBJ2-3, with no D gene named confidently. This receptor carries the CDR3 CASREAGTDTQYF. In nucleotide form, the sequence is TGTGCCAGCAGAGAGGCGGGCACAGATACGCAGTATTTT.